The TCR beta chain described here comes from a study of blood T cell repertoires in COVID-19. Study details: COVID-19 samples, acute and convalescent, were from the United States, Italy and Spain. The cDNA or gDNA used as material had been derived from T cells, B-cell-depleted T cells, or PBMCs.

There are 15 residues in the CDR3. Trimming took 0 bases from V and 6 from J, leaving 13 bases between them. Germline V CDR1 and CDR2: SGDLS, YYNGEE. In the source study's methods: How many nucleated cells were present was estimated from reference gene primer amplification. The assay was immunoSEQ multiplex PCR, and TCRdb's table has in-frame clones only and misses some. Clone size and V and J calls were adopted from that table, with D and trimming inferred from the DNA. The profile covers 130,000 to 150,000 clones, with about 80% appearing a single time and over 2.5% taken by the ten largest. This rearrangement joins TRBV9 to TRBJ2-1, with a tentative D call TRBD1 (6 bases). What was sequenced was peripheral blood. The TCR originated in a woman older than 75 with acute or convalescent COVID-19. For the CDR3, the DNA is TGTGCCAGCAGCGTAGGGGACATCCCCGGCAATGAGCAGTTCTTC. It yields the protein CASSVGDIPGNEQFF. The whole variable domain, remainder taken from reference TRBV9 and TRBJ2-1, is DSGVTQTPKHLITATGQRVTLRCSPRSGDLSVYWYQQSLDQGLQFLIQYYNGEERAKGNILERFSAQQFPDLHSELNLSSLELGDSALYFCASSVGDIPGNEQFFGPGTRLTVL.